Following are 28 T cell receptor beta chains from one sample sequenced in a study of shared clonotypes between healthy human individuals (dated by TCRdb to the early 2020s). The library relied on the immunoSEQ multiplex PCR assay. What TCRdb holds here is the immuneACCESS table cut down to in-frame rearrangements. Part of the clones is not present; checked against another copy, under half of the missing clones reflect an unresolved V gene, and the others are unexplained. The sample table lists about a million clones, 76% of them with a count of one. The leading ten clones occupy around 1.5% of the sample. The material sequenced was memory CD4+ T cells sorted from blood. The sample's cell subset or site label is to be understood as: CD45RA-negative fraction. These receptor sequences come from a man between 18 and 29 years old in good health.

The rearrangement joins TRBV18 to TRBJ2-7; 10 nucleotides align to TRBD2. The germline V gene encodes CDR1 KGHSH and CDR2 LQKENI. Losses at the gene ends were 3 bases for V and 3 bases for J; bases not matched to a gene: 2. The CDR3 extends over 14 amino acids. This CDR3 is CASSPASGGYEQYF. The CDR3 region has the DNA TGTGCCAGCTCACCCGCTAGCGGGGGCTACGAGCAGTACTTC. The full variable domain, its missing parts supplied by reference TRBV18 and TRBJ2-7, is NAGVMQNPRHLVRRRGQEARLRCSPMKGHSHVYWYRQLPEEGLKFMVYLQKENIIDESGMPKERFSAEFPKEGPSILRIQQVVRGDSAAYFCASSPASGGYEQYFGPGTRLTVT.

This sequence joins TRBV4-3 and TRBJ1-1; D call uncertain. CDR3 length equals 13 residues. Looked up from germline, CDR1 is LGHNA and CDR2 is YSLEER. Trimming removed 6 bases from V and 2 bases from J, with 10 bases in between. In DNA form, the CDR3 reads TGCGCCAGCAGTCGCACTTCTAACACTGAAGCTTTCTTT. Its protein product is CASSRTSNTEAFF.

This chain connects TRBV19 to TRBJ1-6; the D is unclear. Germline V CDR1 and CDR2: LNHDA, SQIVND (reference sequence). V lost 5 bases and J 0 bases, leaving 11 bases between the germline ends. This CDR3 has 16 amino acids. The DNA for the CDR3 is TGTGCCAGTAGTTCGTACGGGAGCTCCTATAATTCACCCCTCCACTTT. This translates into CASSSYGSSYNSPLHF.

V usage is TRBV6-6 and J usage is TRBJ2-6; the D call may be TRBD1 or TRBD2 (5 bases each). Germline CDR1 MNHNY, CDR2 SVGAGI (reference sequence). The CDR3 runs 15 residues. V gave up 7 bases and J gave up 3 bases, with 13 bases separating them. The CDR3 loop reads CASTDPGSGANVLTF. The DNA for the CDR3 is TGTGCCAGCACCGATCCAGGGAGTGGGGCCAACGTCCTGACTTTC.

The CDR3 sequence is CASSLRVAGGTDTQYF. The CDR3, as DNA: TGTGCCAGCAGCCTACGGGTAGCGGGAGGCACAGATACGCAGTATTTT. The chain couples TRBV5-6 to TRBJ2-3; 9 bases agree with TRBD2. This CDR3 has 16 residues. J was trimmed by 1 base and V by 4 bases; bases with no gene match: 7. The germline CDR1 and CDR2 sequences are SGHDT and YYEEEE.

The gene calls are TRBV19 and TRBJ1-1; D remains unclear. CDR1 LNHDA and CDR2 SQIVND come from the germline V gene (reference sequence). This CDR3 comprises 13 residues. The V and J ends lost 7 bases and 2 bases respectively, with 11 bases between them. As DNA, the CDR3 is TGTGCCAGTATCCGTGGCCACAACACTGAAGCTTTCTTT. Its protein product is CASIRGHNTEAFF.

J is TRBJ1-6 and V is TRBV7-9; no clear D gene. Trimming took 3 bases from V and 6 from J, leaving 9 bases between them. This CDR3 region has 14 residues. Germline V gene data show CDR1 as SEHNR and CDR2 as FQNEAQ (reference sequence). Written as DNA, the CDR3 is TGTGCCAGCAGCTTCGGGCAGGTTAATTCACCCCTCCACTTT. It translates to CASSFGQVNSPLHF.

The rearrangement links TRBV28 to TRBJ2-7; 8 positions agree with TRBD1. V dropped 7 bases and J dropped 2; count of bases not matched to a gene: 13. There are 16 residues in the CDR3. Germline V CDR1 and CDR2: MDHEN, SYDVKM. CDR3 sequence reads: CASIQPGQEGTYEQYF. DNA for the CDR3: TGTGCCAGCATTCAACCGGGACAGGAGGGCACCTACGAGCAGTACTTC.

The genes are TRBV11-1 and TRBJ2-2, with 7 positions matching TRBD2. This CDR3 spans 14 amino acids. The V segment lost 3 bases and the J segment 5 bases; nucleotides outside the gene matches: 3. Germline assignment: CDR1 SGHAT and CDR2 FQDESV (reference sequence). CDR3 residues: CASSFRGGTGELFF. As DNA, the CDR3 is TGTGCCAGCAGCTTTCGGGGAGGGACCGGGGAGCTGTTTTTT.

Remarks on this clone: With a far larger clone one base away, a read error is the likely cause. The chain joins TRBV5-6 to TRBJ1-2; TRBD1 aligns across 7 bases. The V gene's germline CDR1 is SGHDT and CDR2 YYEEEE. The CDR3 spans 13 residues. CDR3 region: CASIPRGGYGCTF. The DNA for the CDR3 is TGTGCCAGCATCCCGCGAGGGGGCTATGGCTGCACCTTC.

The J gene is TRBJ2-5, the V gene TRBV28; a weak D match, TRBD2 (6 bases). V was clipped by 1 base and J by 4 bases, with 10 bases between them. The CDR3 extends over 14 amino acids. CDR1 is MDHEN and CDR2 is SYDVKM in the germline V gene. This CDR3 is CASSLSGRIETQYF. The CDR3 bases are TGTGCCAGCAGTTTATCAGGGAGGATAGAGACCCAGTACTTC.

CDR3 DNA sequence: TGCAGCGTATGGAGTCAGGGGCAAAACACTGAAGCTTTCTTT. Translating it yields CSVWSQGQNTEAFF. The rearrangement uses TRBV29-1 and TRBJ1-1; perhaps TRBD1 as D (6 bases). Trimming cost V 6 bases and J 2 bases, with 16 bases left between them. The CDR3 contains 14 residues. Germline values: CDR1 SQVTM, CDR2 ANQGSEA.

V usage is TRBV6-1 and J usage is TRBJ2-1; D may be TRBD1 (5 bases). CDR1 is MNHNS and CDR2 is SASEGT in the germline V gene. V gave up 7 bases and J gave up 4 bases, with 14 bases separating them. The CDR3 sequence is 14 residues long. CDR3 in DNA: TGTGCCAGCAATTTGCGTGCAGGGTACAATGAGCAGTTCTTC. Amino acid sequence: CASNLRAGYNEQFF.

This sequence joins TRBV25-1 and TRBJ2-1; D gene ambiguous. This CDR3 region has 11 residues. The V and J ends lost 6 bases and 10 bases respectively, with 10 bases between them. Germline values: CDR1 MGHDK, CDR2 SYGVNS. The CDR3 protein is CASRNADEQFF. Here the CDR3 DNA reads TGTGCCAGCAGAAACGCCGACGAGCAGTTCTTC.

The chain carries TRBV5-1 and TRBJ2-7; unclear D gene. This CDR3 region has 13 residues. V lost 2 bases, J lost 5 bases, and 11 bases lay in between. The germline V gene encodes CDR1 SGHRS and CDR2 YFSETQ. DNA of the CDR3: TGCGCCAGCAGCTTACTTACAGATAACGAGCAGTACTTC. Translated: CASSLLTDNEQYF.

The J gene is TRBJ1-5, the V gene TRBV27, with D uncertain. The CDR3 contains 13 residues. Trimming pared 5 bases from V and 4 bases from J, leaving 9 bases between. The germline V gene has CDR1 MNHEY and CDR2 SMNVEV (reference sequence). This CDR3 is CASSPHWNQPQHF. CDR3 DNA: TGTGCCAGCAGTCCTCACTGGAATCAGCCCCAGCATTTT.

The CDR3 region is CASSLWGSLYEQYF. Written as DNA, the CDR3 is TGTGCCAGCAGTTTATGGGGGTCGCTCTACGAGCAGTACTTC. This chain connects TRBV27 to TRBJ2-7, with D perhaps given as TRBD1 or TRBD2 (5 bases each). Between the trimmed V and J ends, which lost 1 base and 3 bases, there was a span of 10 bases. The CDR3 is 14 amino acids. Germline CDR1 is MNHEY and CDR2 is SMNVEV (reference sequence).

This clone was recorded once. At one end the junction does not follow the germline gene, possibly because of a read error. The rearrangement uses TRBV2 and TRBJ2-1; D ambiguous. CDR3 length: 14 amino acids. Germline CDR1 reads SNHLY; CDR2 reads FYNNEI. CDR3 DNA sequence: TGTGCCAGCACTGAATCCCGGTCCGTCAATGAGCAGTTCTTC. It yields the protein CASTESRSVNEQFF.

For the CDR3, the DNA is TGTGCCAGCACCCCACCGGGTGGGACTAATTCACCCCTCCACTTT. It specifies CASTPPGGTNSPLHF. The chain couples TRBV28 to TRBJ1-6, with D perhaps matching TRBD1 (5 bases). Germline V gene lookup returns CDR1 MDHEN and CDR2 SYDVKM. V was shortened by 7 bases and J by 6 bases, with 16 bases between the two germline ends. The CDR3 loop spans 15 amino acids.

The chain couples TRBV5-8 to TRBJ1-5, with TRBD1 identical over 7 bases. The CDR3 length is 15 residues. V lost 4 bases, J lost 0 bases, and 4 bases stayed unmatched. CDR1 and CDR2 (germline): SGHTS, YDEGEE. The CDR3 region has the DNA TGTGCCAGCAGCATACAGGGGTATAGCAATCAGCCCCAGCATTTT. Protein product: CASSIQGYSNQPQHF.

The chain carries TRBV2 and TRBJ1-6, with D perhaps TRBD1 (6 bases). V gave up 5 bases and J gave up 7 bases, with 15 bases separating them. The germline gives CDR1 SNHLY, CDR2 FYNNEI. This CDR3 is 15 amino acids long. CDR3 DNA: TGTGCCAGCAGTCTCGTTGGGGGGCTCAATTCACCCCTCCACTTT. Amino acid sequence: CASSLVGGLNSPLHF.

This sequence joins TRBV19 and TRBJ1-4; D is unclear. The CDR3 is 15 residues long. V lost 1 base, J lost 0 bases, and 6 bases lay in between. Looked up from germline, CDR1 is LNHDA and CDR2 is SQIVND (reference sequence). The CDR3 here is CASSIGRSTNEKLFF. The CDR3 region has the DNA TGTGCCAGTAGTATAGGACGCTCAACTAATGAAAAACTGTTTTTT.

The chain has TRBV6-5 and TRBJ1-1, with 7 bases lining up with TRBD1. Looked up from germline, CDR1 is MNHEY and CDR2 is SVGAGI. The CDR3 contains 14 residues. Trimming at V came to 1 base and at J to 8 bases, leaving 7 bases not matched to a gene. The CDR3 DNA is TGTGCCAGCAGTTACTACGACAGGGCCTTGGAAGCTTTCTTT. This encodes CASSYYDRALEAFF.

J is TRBJ2-2 and V is TRBV7-9; D may correspond to TRBD1 or TRBD2 (6 bases each). This CDR3 comprises 15 residues. Germline CDR1 is SEHNR and CDR2 is FQNEAQ (reference sequence). V shed 4 bases and J shed 5 bases, with 14 bases lying between them. The CDR3 nucleotides are TGTGCCAGCAGCTCCCAGGGGAGGTTTACCGGGGAGCTGTTTTTT. Translating gives CASSSQGRFTGELFF.

Comment on this clone: A read error may account for a junction end that differs from germline. The chain carries TRBV2 and TRBJ2-7; 8 bases are shared with TRBD2. This CDR3 contains 12 residues. Germline CDR1 reads SNHLY; CDR2 reads FYNNEI. CDR3 nucleotide sequence: TGTGCCAGCAGGGGTCCAGCGGGGGAGCGGTACTTC. It specifies CASRGPAGERYF.

This chain connects TRBV30 to TRBJ1-5; no definite D call. V lost 3 bases and J lost 3, with 12 bases in between. The CDR3 is made up of 14 amino acids. Looked up from germline, CDR1 is GTSNPN and CDR2 is SVGIG (reference sequence). CDR3 residues: CAWRGSAFNQPQHF. The CDR3, as DNA: TGTGCCTGGAGGGGCAGCGCGTTCAATCAGCCCCAGCATTTT.

This clone appeared a single time. V and J are TRBV4-1 and TRBJ2-6; D ambiguous. V lost 1 base to trimming and J lost 4 bases, with 11 bases between them. Germline V lookup: CDR1 MGHRA, CDR2 YSYEKL. The CDR3 has 16 amino acids. The CDR3 DNA is TGCGCCAGCAGCCAAGGGGTCGTGGCCGGGGCCAACGTCCTGACTTTC. Amino acid sequence: CASSQGVVAGANVLTF.

The chain couples TRBV2 to TRBJ2-1, with no clear D. Germline V gene lookup returns CDR1 SNHLY and CDR2 FYNNEI. CDR3 size: 12 residues. The V end was cut by 0 bases, the J end by 9 bases, with 6 bases between. The CDR3 sequence: CASSEAISEQFF. The DNA for the CDR3 is TGTGCCAGCAGTGAAGCAATTAGTGAGCAGTTCTTC.